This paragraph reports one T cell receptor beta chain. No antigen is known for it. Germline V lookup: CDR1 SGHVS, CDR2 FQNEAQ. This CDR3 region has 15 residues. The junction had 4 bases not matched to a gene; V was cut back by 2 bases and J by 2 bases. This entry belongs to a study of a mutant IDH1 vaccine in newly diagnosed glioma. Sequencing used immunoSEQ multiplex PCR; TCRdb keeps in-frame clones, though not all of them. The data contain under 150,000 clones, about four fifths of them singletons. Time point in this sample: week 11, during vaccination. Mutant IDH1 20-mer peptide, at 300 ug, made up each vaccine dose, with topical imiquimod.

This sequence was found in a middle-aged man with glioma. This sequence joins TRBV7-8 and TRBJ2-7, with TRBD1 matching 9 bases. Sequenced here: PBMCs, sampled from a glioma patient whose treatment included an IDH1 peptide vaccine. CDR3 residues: CASSLMGQGTYEQYF. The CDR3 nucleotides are TGTGCCAGCAGCTTAATGGGACAGGGCACCTACGAGCAGTACTTC.